Listed below are T cell receptor beta chains from one sample, sequenced in a study of T-cell reconstitution after alpha-beta-depleted transplantation in children. Each CDR3 protein is one row after TCRdb ran MiXCR on the PCR reads. This table holds a few hundred thousand distinct CDR3 sequences, around 13% found once. Sequences were derived from PBMCs, mostly from graft donor cells, sampled 360 days after TCRalphabeta/CD19-depleted stem cell transplant. These receptor sequences come from a male patient younger than 18 who had a stem cell transplant for acute myeloid leukemia, so the T cells may come from the graft donor. The CDR3 runs from the conserved cysteine through the conserved F or W. A D gene is named only where the DNA matches it firmly. Size values are once, few and many counts, or a class for expanded clones, and some rows have none.

d_call clone_size j_call v_call cdr3_aa cdr3_nt
NA many TRBJ1-1 TRBV5-1 CASSSRPINTEAFF TGCGCCAGCAGCTCCAGACCTATCAACACTGAAGCTTTCTTT
NA many TRBJ2-3 TRBV7-3 CASSSNTDTQYF TGTGCCAGCAGCTCCAACACAGATACGCAGTATTTT
NA many TRBJ2-3 TRBV7-9 CASSPPLTDTQYF TGTGCCAGCAGCCCCCCGTTGACAGATACGCAGTATTTT
NA few TRBJ1-5 TRBV28 CASSPIGGIGNQPQHF TGTGCCAGCAGTCCGATCGGGGGGATCGGCAATCAGCCCCAGCATTTT
TRBD1 few TRBJ2-7 TRBV7-6 CASSPAGQGPYEQYF TGTGCCAGCAGCCCCGCGGGACAGGGCCCCTACGAGCAGTACTTC
NA NA TRBJ1-1 TRBV28 CATVFYGAEAFF TGTGCCACCGTCTTTTATGGCGCTGAAGCTTTCTTT
TRBD2 few TRBJ2-2 TRBV6-5 CASSYLIRDYYTGELFF TGTGCCAGCAGTTACCTAATCCGGGACTACTACACCGGGGAGCTGTTTTTT
NA NA TRBJ2-1 TRBV2 CASSEALRHISSYNEQFF TGTGCCAGCAGTGAAGCGCTTCGACATATATCCTCCTACAATGAGCAGTTCTTC
TRBD2 few TRBJ2-1 TRBV5-6 CATGLVTRSYNEQFF TGTGCCACAGGACTAGTTACCCGCTCCTACAATGAGCAGTTCTTC
NA NA TRBJ1-1 TRBV20-1 CSARGGHLTEAFF TGCAGTGCTAGAGGGGGACACCTCACTGAAGCTTTCTTT
NA NA TRBJ2-1 TRBV12-3/TRBV12-4 CASSLGPAGNEQFF TGTGCCAGCAGTTTAGGGCCCGCGGGTAATGAGCAGTTCTTC
NA few TRBJ2-3 TRBV7-9 CASSLHGDTQYF TGTGCCAGCAGCTTGCATGGAGATACGCAGTATTTT
NA few TRBJ2-7 TRBV12-3/TRBV12-4 CASTPMGKSSYEQYF TGTGCCAGCACCCCTATGGGAAAGAGCTCCTACGAGCAGTACTTC
NA few TRBJ2-7 TRBV15 CATSRGDWSYEQYF TGTGCCACCAGCAGAGGGGACTGGTCTTACGAGCAGTACTTC
NA NA TRBJ2-2 TRBV20-1 CSAVKGDTGELFF TGCAGTGCCGTAAAGGGGGACACCGGGGAGCTGTTTTTT
TRBD2 NA TRBJ2-7 TRBV29-1 CSVRGRGRTSGRVGDEQYF TGCAGCGTCCGCGGCAGGGGGCGGACTAGCGGGAGGGTGGGAGACGAGCAGTACTTC
NA many TRBJ2-7 TRBV12-3/TRBV12-4 CARTTGTGEQYF TGTGCCAGAACGACAGGGACTGGCGAGCAGTACTTC
TRBD1 NA TRBJ2-5 TRBV7-3 CASSLNPAGGRSQETQYF TGTGCCAGCAGCTTAAATCCAGCAGGGGGCCGGTCCCAAGAGACCCAGTACTTC
NA many TRBJ2-5 TRBV12-3/TRBV12-4 CASSLSRGEETQYF TGTGCCAGCAGTTTATCCAGGGGTGAGGAGACCCAGTACTTC
NA NA TRBJ2-1 TRBV5-1 CASSSSGLDNEQFF TGCGCCAGCAGCTCGAGCGGGCTCGACAATGAGCAGTTCTTC
NA NA TRBJ2-4 TRBV6-1 CASSLTGNVDKNIQYF TGTGCCAGCAGTCTTACAGGGAACGTTGACAAAAACATTCAGTACTTC
NA NA TRBJ2-2 TRBV10-3 CAIRGAIANTGELFF TGTGCCATCAGGGGGGCGATAGCTAACACCGGGGAGCTGTTTTTT
NA few TRBJ2-7 TRBV29-1 CSVSYSYEQYF TGCAGCGTTTCCTACTCCTACGAGCAGTACTTC
TRBD1 few TRBJ2-5 TRBV12-3/TRBV12-4 CASSFPRQGLGTQYF TGTGCCAGCAGTTTTCCCCGACAGGGGTTGGGGACCCAGTACTTC
NA many TRBJ2-6 TRBV11-1 CASTTGQGANVLTF TGTGCCAGCACGACAGGACAGGGGGCCAACGTCCTGACTTTC
NA many TRBJ2-2 TRBV6-5 CASSYTGNGELFF TGTGCCAGCAGTTATACAGGGAACGGGGAGCTGTTTTTT
TRBD1 many TRBJ1-2 TRBV20-1 CSARPWTGNDYGYTF TGCAGTGCTAGACCATGGACAGGGAATGACTATGGCTACACCTTC
NA few TRBJ2-7 TRBV7-6 CASSRFSGAVYEQYF TGTGCCAGCAGCCGTTTTAGCGGAGCCGTTTACGAGCAGTACTTC
TRBD1 NA TRBJ1-3 TRBV7-2 CASSSAETGAGNTIYF TGTGCCAGCAGCTCGGCAGAAACAGGGGCTGGAAACACCATATATTTT
NA few TRBJ2-7 TRBV15 CATSRVGETYEQYF TGTGCCACCAGCAGGGTGGGGGAAACCTACGAGCAGTACTTC
TRBD2 NA TRBJ2-5 TRBV29-1 CSVGTSGGIVETQYF TGCAGCGTTGGGACTAGCGGGGGGATCGTGGAGACCCAGTACTTC
TRBD1 few TRBJ2-1 TRBV10-3 CAISEDRGLSYNEQFF TGTGCCATCAGTGAGGACAGGGGACTCTCCTACAATGAGCAGTTCTTC
NA few TRBJ2-1 TRBV5-1 CASSDRDNNINEQFF TGCGCCAGCAGCGATCGGGACAATAATATCAATGAGCAGTTCTTC
NA NA TRBJ1-5 TRBV20-1 CSARTVGQPSNQPQHF TGCAGTGCTAGAACGGTCGGCCAGCCAAGCAATCAGCCCCAGCATTTT